This T cell receptor (beta chain) was found in a study of patients and donors after allogeneic stem cell transplantation. TCRdb re-derived calls from the RT-PCR reads in MiXCR, one entry per CDR3 protein. The sample has about 87,000 distinct CDR3 sequences, roughly 5.2% seen once; the top ten hold around 3%. This clonotype was picked up many times. Sequencing input: blood, either unsorted or a sorted T cell fraction (not recorded which). The sequence derives from a human donor who was either an allogeneic HSCT recipient or a stem cell or donor lymphocyte infusion donor (not recorded which). It is not recorded whose cells these are; they may come from a transplant donor.

This CDR3 is CASSQDPRGTQYF. CDR3 in DNA: TGTGCCAGCAGCCAAGACCCCAGGGGTACGCAGTATTTT. This chain uses TRBV14 with TRBJ2-3; possible D gene TRBD1, 6 bases. Trimming removed 0 bases at V and 8 bases at J, with 9 bases between. The CDR3 runs to 13 residues. Germline CDR1 is SGHDN and CDR2 is FVKESK.